Presented here are 16 T cell receptor beta chains from one specimen sequenced in a study of blood T cell repertoires in COVID-19. Assay used: immunoSEQ multiplex PCR; TCRdb lists only in-frame clones, some missing. The sample shows under 40,000 clones, 87% of them seen only once. Material for sequencing was peripheral blood. The receptors were gathered from a man aged 60 to 69 with active COVID-19.

The rearrangement uses TRBV2 and TRBJ2-7, with TRBD1 matching over 10 bases. The V segment lost 5 bases and the J segment 3 bases; nucleotides outside the gene matches: 7. Per the germline V gene, CDR1 is SNHLY and CDR2 is FYNNEI. The CDR3 has 15 amino acids. The CDR3 coding sequence is TGTGCCAGCAGTAACATTGACAGGGGGCTCTACGAGCAGTACTTC. Translation: CASSNIDRGLYEQYF.

V usage is TRBV3-1 (or the pseudogene TRBV3-2) and J usage is TRBJ2-7; maybe TRBD1 (6 bases). The length of the CDR3 is 14 residues. Deletions cut 4 bases from V and 1 base from J, with 11 bases between. Germline V gene sequence: CDR1 LGHDT, CDR2 YNNKEL (reference sequence). The CDR3 region has the DNA TGTGCCAGCAGCCTAAGACAGGATTCCTACGAGCAGTACTTC. Translating it yields CASSLRQDSYEQYF.

V is TRBV27 and J is TRBJ2-3; perhaps TRBD2 as D (6 bases). Germline values: CDR1 MNHEY, CDR2 SMNVEV (reference sequence). Between the trimmed V and J ends, which lost 6 bases and 1 base, there was a span of 11 bases. The CDR3 runs to 14 residues. CDR3 coding DNA: TGTGCCAGCAGCCATAAGCGGGGCACAGATACGCAGTATTTT. It is translated as CASSHKRGTDTQYF.

The V call is TRBV11-2, the J call TRBJ2-1; perhaps TRBD2 as D (5 bases). Germline values: CDR1 SGHAT, CDR2 FQNNGV. The CDR3 contains 14 residues. V lost 5 bases, J lost 4 bases, and 12 bases lay in between. The CDR3 DNA reads as TGTGCCAGCAGCCCCACAGCGGTTTACAATGAGCAGTTCTTC. Protein: CASSPTAVYNEQFF.

This rearrangement joins TRBV11-3 to TRBJ1-1; maybe TRBD1 (6 bases). Germline CDR1 SGHNT, CDR2 YENEEA. The V end was cut by 3 bases, the J end by 4 bases, with 9 bases between. The CDR3 has 13 residues. The CDR3 DNA sequence: TGTGCCAGCAGCTTGGGGGGGCGCACTGAAGCTTTCTTT. Translated, it gives CASSLGGRTEAFF. Full variable domain (missing parts from reference TRBV11-3 and TRBJ1-1): EAGVVQSPRYKIIEKKQPVAFWCNPISGHNTLYWYLQNLGQGPELLIRYENEEAVDDSQLPKDRFSAERLKGVDSTLKIQPAELGDSAVYLCASSLGGRTEAFFGQGTRLTVV.

This chain connects TRBV7-6 to TRBJ2-1; the D gene is possibly TRBD2 (5 bases). V lost 3 bases and J 8 bases, leaving 14 bases between the germline ends. Per the germline V gene, CDR1 is SGHVS and CDR2 is FNYEAQ. This CDR3 comprises 14 residues. Here the CDR3 reads CASSLVGVSDEQFF. The CDR3 region has the DNA TGTGCCAGCAGCTTGGTCGGGGTTAGCGATGAGCAGTTCTTC. The full variable domain, its missing parts supplied by reference TRBV7-6 and TRBJ2-1, is GAGVSQSPRYKVTKRGQDVALRCDPISGHVSLYWYRQALGQGPEFLTYFNYEAQQDKSGLPNDRFSAERPEGSISTLTIQRTEQRDSAMYRCASSLVGVSDEQFFGPGTRLTVL.

By share, this clone counts as medium-sized. The V call is TRBV4-3, the J call TRBJ2-3; D gene unclear. The germline CDR1 and CDR2 sequences are LGHNA and YSLEER. The CDR3 runs 16 residues. With 0 bases removed from V and 2 bases from J, the gap between germline ends came to 12 bases. The CDR3 region is CASSQELGSNTDTQYF. CDR3 DNA sequence: TGCGCCAGCAGCCAAGAATTGGGCTCTAACACAGATACGCAGTATTTT.

The chain uses TRBV15 and TRBJ2-1; 11 bases align to TRBD1. V lost 2 bases to trimming and J lost 7 bases; unmatched junction nucleotides: 7. Per germline, CDR1 LNHNV and CDR2 YYDKDF (reference sequence). This CDR3 is built from 16 residues. This CDR3 reads CATSRLYGTGGNEQFF. The CDR3 nucleotides are TGTGCCACCAGCAGACTCTACGGGACAGGGGGAAATGAGCAGTTCTTC.

The chain carries TRBV4-2 and TRBJ2-7; 8 positions agree with TRBD2. The CDR3 contains 15 residues. CDR1 and CDR2 from the germline V gene are LGHNA and YNFKEQ. The junction had 7 bases not matched to a gene; V was cut back by 1 base and J by 5 bases. DNA for the CDR3: TGTGCCAGCAGCCAAGTCTTAGCGGGACTCCACGAGCAGTACTTC. It is translated as CASSQVLAGLHEQYF.

The chain combines TRBV30 with TRBJ2-1, with D perhaps matching TRBD2 (6 bases). With 4 bases removed from V and 5 bases from J, the gap between germline ends came to 12 bases. CDR3 length: 13 amino acids. Germline assignment: CDR1 GTSNPN and CDR2 SVGIG (reference sequence). CDR3 nucleotide sequence: TGTGCCTGGACCCCTCCGGGGGACAATGAGCAGTTCTTC. Its translation is CAWTPPGDNEQFF. The variable domain in full, with the rest retrieved from reference TRBV30 and TRBJ2-1, is SQTIHQWPATLVQPVGSPLSLECTVEGTSNPNLYWYRQAAGRGLQLLFYSVGIGQISSEVPQNLSASRPQDRQFILSSKKLLLSDSGFYLCAWTPPGDNEQFFGPGTRLTVL.

V gene TRBV27 combines with J gene TRBJ1-1, with TRBD1 identical over 9 bases. The CDR3 length is 15 residues. Looked up from germline, CDR1 is MNHEY and CDR2 is SMNVEV (reference sequence). J was trimmed by 4 bases and V by 3 bases; bases with no gene match: 6. The CDR3 nucleotides read TGTGCCAGCAGTTTGGTCCGGACAGGGGTCACTGAAGCTTTCTTT. It translates to CASSLVRTGVTEAFF.

Written as DNA, the CDR3 is TGTGCCAGCTCACCGGGACTAGCGGGAGTTAAAGGCACAGATACGCAGTATTTT. This codes for CASSPGLAGVKGTDTQYF. The chain couples TRBV18 to TRBJ2-3, with 14 bases aligning to TRBD2. This CDR3 is 18 amino acids long. V trimming: 3 bases; J trimming: 1 base; junction bases outside the gene matches: 6. CDR1 KGHSH and CDR2 LQKENI come from the germline V gene.

The genes are TRBV6-5 and TRBJ2-1, with 10 bases matching TRBD2. The CDR3 is made up of 15 amino acids. Germline CDR1 reads MNHEY; CDR2 reads SVGAGI. The trim removed 6 bases at V and 6 bases at J, leaving 8 bases unmatched. In DNA, the CDR3 is TGTGCCAGCAGAGACCTAGCGGGGGCCCTCAATGAGCAGTTCTTC. This encodes CASRDLAGALNEQFF.

This clone has more than one count but fewer than ten. The chain combines TRBV6-5 with TRBJ1-2, with a weak D call TRBD1 (5 bases). The V end lost 6 bases, the J end lost 3 bases, and 11 bases lay between the germline ends. The CDR3 extends over 13 amino acids. Germline V lookup: CDR1 MNHEY, CDR2 SVGAGI. DNA of the CDR3: TGTGCCAGCAGCCCGGGGGGGTACTATGGCTACACCTTC. Residues: CASSPGGYYGYTF.

V gene TRBV2 combines with J gene TRBJ2-1; possibly TRBD2 for D (5 bases). The CDR3 runs to 17 residues. Germline V gene lookup returns CDR1 SNHLY and CDR2 FYNNEI. The V end was cut by 6 bases, the J end by 6 bases, with 24 bases between. The CDR3 spells CASRGPFGLRSGNEQFF. The CDR3 DNA follows: TGTGCCAGCAGGGGCCCCTTCGGTCTTAGGAGCGGCAATGAGCAGTTCTTC.

The chain has TRBV5-1 and TRBJ2-7, with 8 bases fitting TRBD1. Germline V gene lookup returns CDR1 SGHRS and CDR2 YFSETQ. V trimming: 2 bases; J trimming: 5 bases; junction bases outside the gene matches: 12. The CDR3 length is 16 residues. CDR3 sequence reads: CASSLRQGSGLHEQYF. The CDR3 nucleotides read TGCGCCAGCAGCTTACGACAGGGGAGTGGTCTCCACGAGCAGTACTTC.